This is a list of T cell receptor beta chains from one sample in a study of naive and memory T cell subsets. From the UMI-ligation and nested PCR reads, TCRdb called clonotypes with MiXCR, one entry per CDR3 protein. Here the sample spans 120,000 or so distinct CDR3 sequences, approximately 37% being singletons. The sample was central memory CD4+ T cells from blood. These receptors all stem from a human donor in good health. Both conserved end residues are part of each CDR3. The D gene is left open where the match is weak. The size of a clone is reported for some rows only, either as once, few or many, or as a class for expanded clones.

.	.	TRBV23-1	TRBJ2-3	TGCGCCAGCATTCCAGAGGGCTCCGAGCAGTATTTT	CASIPEGSEQYF
TRBD1	.	TRBV6-1	TRBJ1-5	TGTGCCAGCAGTGACTTGACAGGGGCGTATGGTCAGCCCCAGCATTTT	CASSDLTGAYGQPQHF
.	few	TRBV25-1	TRBJ2-1	TGTGCCAGCAGTGATGGACGCCACAATGAGCAGTTCTTC	CASSDGRHNEQFF
TRBD2	.	TRBV6-6	TRBJ2-5	TGTGCCAGCAGTAAAGGGACTAGCGGGAGAAACCAAGAGACCCAGTACTTC	CASSKGTSGRNQETQYF
TRBD1	.	TRBV6-6	TRBJ1-2	TGTGCCAGCAGTTCCCCGGACAGGGCGGACTATGGCTACACCTTC	CASSSPDRADYGYTF
.	.	TRBV6-4	TRBJ1-1	TGTGCCAGCAGTGACTCGAGTCTAGGGACTGAAGCTTTCTTT	CASSDSSLGTEAFF
.	few	TRBV10-3	TRBJ2-7	TGTGCCATCAGCAAGACAGCCGATACCTACGAGCAGTACTTC	CAISKTADTYEQYF
.	.	TRBV7-9	TRBJ1-1	TGTGCCAGCAGCTTAGCTATAGGGAGTGCCACTGAAGCTTTCTTT	CASSLAIGSATEAFF
.	.	TRBV28	TRBJ2-1	TGTGCCAGCAGTATGCTAAGGACTGTCAATGAGCAGTTCTTC	CASSMLRTVNEQFF
.	.	TRBV27	TRBJ2-3	TGTGCCAGCAGCCCCGGCAGATGGGCAGATACGCAGTATTTT	CASSPGRWADTQYF
.	.	TRBV3-1	TRBJ2-5	TGTGCCAGCAGCCAAGGAGGCCCAGGGCTGGAGACCCAGTACTTC	CASSQGGPGLETQYF
.	few	TRBV5-1	TRBJ2-7	TGCGCCAGCAGCCGAGAAGGCCAGGGAAACGAGCAGTACTTC	CASSREGQGNEQYF
TRBD1	.	TRBV7-9	TRBJ2-1	TGTGCCAGCAGCCCCTACAGGGGTATTTCCTACAATGAGCAGTTCTTC	CASSPYRGISYNEQFF
.	.	TRBV7-9	TRBJ2-2	TGTGCCAGCAGCTCGACAGGTCTCACCGGGGAGCTGTTTTTT	CASSSTGLTGELFF
TRBD2	few	TRBV20-1	TRBJ2-7	TGCAGTGCTGGTCTGACTAGCGGGAGGGCCAGCGAGCAGTACTTC	CSAGLTSGRASEQYF